The clone carrying this T cell receptor beta chain showed up just once. 5'RACE primed at constant segments yielded TCR alpha and TCR beta cDNA libraries bearing sample barcodes and UMIs. TCRdb fed the 5' RACE reads into MiXCR, producing one record per CDR3 protein. Of 500,000 to 550,000 distinct CDR3 sequences in the sample, roughly 20% were seen once. The entry originates in a study of T-cell memory formation after mild COVID-19. This CDR3 is 14 amino acids long. The trim removed 2 bases at V and 5 bases at J, leaving 3 bases unmatched. Germline values: CDR1 SEHNR, CDR2 FQNEAQ (reference sequence). J is TRBJ2-5 and V is TRBV7-9, with TRBD2 matching 9 bases. The sample consisted of PBMCs or a T cell subset sorted from them (not recorded which). The clonotype originates from an adult woman who had mild COVID-19 (a few samples of this study predate the infection). Cell type and time point are not known. CDR3 region: CASSLPSGEETQYF. The CDR3 nucleotides read TGTGCCAGCAGCTTACCTAGCGGGGAGGAGACCCAGTACTTC.